The 10 T cell receptor beta chains presented below share a single source sample, sequenced in a study of tumor-infiltrating lymphocytes in localized non-small cell lung cancer. Generated by immunoSEQ multiplex PCR, the TCRdb table keeps only in-frame clones and is missing some. The sample has 9,300 or so clones, around 75% seen once; the top ten hold roughly 5.7%. Sequencing was carried out using uninvolved lung tissue not adjacent to the tumor. Every receptor here comes from a human donor with non-small cell lung cancer.

This clone has just a few counts. V gene TRBV5-6 combines with J gene TRBJ2-1, with 9 bases that match TRBD1. With V trimmed by 2 bases and J by 7 bases, 7 bases remained unmatched. The CDR3 totals 15 residues. CDR1 and CDR2 from the germline V gene are SGHDT and YYEEEE. CDR3: CASSFTGTGHNEQFF. The DNA for the CDR3 is TGTGCCAGCAGCTTCACCGGGACAGGGCATAATGAGCAGTTCTTC.

This chain connects TRBV19 to TRBJ1-2; D perhaps matches TRBD1 (5 bases). The germline V gene has CDR1 LNHDA and CDR2 SQIVND (reference sequence). CDR3 size: 16 residues. V was clipped by 3 bases and J by 8 bases, with 22 bases between them. CDR3 in amino acids: CASSIHNGANQAGYTF. The CDR3 DNA reads as TGTGCCAGTAGTATCCACAACGGGGCCAATCAAGCAGGCTACACCTTC.

V and J are TRBV30 and TRBJ2-5; perhaps TRBD2 as D (6 bases). Looked up from germline, CDR1 is GTSNPN and CDR2 is SVGIG (reference sequence). The length of the CDR3 is 20 residues. V was cut by 0 bases and J by 0 bases, with 26 bases left in between. The CDR3 sequence is CAWSVGGIRPNPLHQETQYF. CDR3 bases: TGTGCCTGGAGTGTCGGGGGAATTAGACCTAATCCCCTCCACCAAGAGACCCAGTACTTC.

The chain couples TRBV25-1 to TRBJ2-2; TRBD1 is a possible D gene (5 bases). This CDR3 comprises 14 residues. The V and J ends lost 6 bases and 3 bases respectively, with 11 bases between them. Germline lookup yields CDR1 MGHDK and CDR2 SYGVNS. Written as DNA, the CDR3 is TGTGCCAGCAGCGGCAGGGCTGACACCGGGGAGCTGTTTTTT. Residues: CASSGRADTGELFF.

The chain combines TRBV28 with TRBJ2-7, with D unresolved. Trimming pared 5 bases from V and 3 bases from J, leaving 5 bases between. CDR3 size: 11 residues. Germline V gene sequence: CDR1 MDHEN, CDR2 SYDVKM. In nucleotides, the CDR3 is TGTGCCAGCAGTCCGTACTACGAGCAGTACTTC. It codes for CASSPYYEQYF.

This chain joins TRBV6-6 and TRBJ1-5, with 8 bases lining up with TRBD1. The length of the CDR3 is 14 residues. Germline V CDR1 and CDR2: MNHNY, SVGAGI (reference sequence). The junction had 2 bases not matched to a gene; V was cut back by 2 bases and J by 5 bases. The DNA of the CDR3 is TGTGCCAGCAGTTACACAGGGGGAGATCAGCCCCAGCATTTT. It translates to CASSYTGGDQPQHF.

This clone has a single count. This chain uses TRBV21-1 with TRBJ1-2. TRBV21-1 is deemed a pseudogene. The CDR3 consists of 13 residues. The CDR3: CASSNCRARGYTF. The CDR3, as DNA: TGTGCCAGCAGCAATTGTAGGGCGCGTGGCTACACCTTC.

The V gene is TRBV11-3, the J gene TRBJ1-5; the D gene is possibly TRBD1 (6 bases). The V gene lost 3 bases and the J gene lost 0 bases, with 6 bases spanning the gap. The CDR3 totals 14 residues. Germline-derived CDR1 and CDR2 are SGHNT and YENEEA. The CDR3: CASSLGASNQPQHF. In DNA form, the CDR3 reads TGTGCCAGCAGCTTGGGGGCTAGCAATCAGCCCCAGCATTTT.

Concerning this clone: At one boundary the junction diverges from the germline segment, which might be a read error. The chain carries TRBV6-1 and TRBJ2-7; D uncertain. CDR3 length equals 13 residues. In germline, CDR1 is MNHNS, CDR2 SASEGT. The CDR3: CASRETGTYEQYF. CDR3 coding DNA: TGTGCCAGCCGTGAGACTGGGACCTACGAGCAGTACTTC.

This clone was seen just once. The chain uses TRBV5-1 and TRBJ2-7; possibly TRBD1 or TRBD2 for D (6 bases each). In germline, CDR1 is SGHRS, CDR2 YFSETQ. The V and J ends lost 3 bases and 0 bases respectively, with 13 bases between them. This CDR3 region has 15 residues. The CDR3 DNA is TGCGCCAGCAGCTGGGGGGCGGGGAGCTCCTACGAGCAGTACTTC. Translated: CASSWGAGSSYEQYF.